The entry below gives a single T cell receptor beta chain sequence along with its context. The PCR used 60 Vbeta and 13 Jbeta primers. Using immunoSEQ multiplex PCR, the repertoire was profiled, and TCRdb retains in-frame clones only, with some absent. The table lists 200,000 to 250,000 clones, 65% to 85% of them singletons. This record comes from a study of cytomegalovirus exposure and HLA in healthy donors. Trimming stripped 3 bases from V and 0 bases from J, with 7 bases between. Germline V lookup: CDR1 LGHNA, CDR2 YNFKEQ. The CDR3 loop spans 14 amino acids. The sample was PBMCs. V and J are TRBV4-2 and TRBJ2-3; maybe TRBD2 (5 bases). This sequence originates from a boy between 2 and 10 years old in good health and CMV-seronegative. The DNA for the CDR3 is TGTGCCAGCAGCCACGGGGTAAGCACAGATACGCAGTATTTT. Encoded protein: CASSHGVSTDTQYF.